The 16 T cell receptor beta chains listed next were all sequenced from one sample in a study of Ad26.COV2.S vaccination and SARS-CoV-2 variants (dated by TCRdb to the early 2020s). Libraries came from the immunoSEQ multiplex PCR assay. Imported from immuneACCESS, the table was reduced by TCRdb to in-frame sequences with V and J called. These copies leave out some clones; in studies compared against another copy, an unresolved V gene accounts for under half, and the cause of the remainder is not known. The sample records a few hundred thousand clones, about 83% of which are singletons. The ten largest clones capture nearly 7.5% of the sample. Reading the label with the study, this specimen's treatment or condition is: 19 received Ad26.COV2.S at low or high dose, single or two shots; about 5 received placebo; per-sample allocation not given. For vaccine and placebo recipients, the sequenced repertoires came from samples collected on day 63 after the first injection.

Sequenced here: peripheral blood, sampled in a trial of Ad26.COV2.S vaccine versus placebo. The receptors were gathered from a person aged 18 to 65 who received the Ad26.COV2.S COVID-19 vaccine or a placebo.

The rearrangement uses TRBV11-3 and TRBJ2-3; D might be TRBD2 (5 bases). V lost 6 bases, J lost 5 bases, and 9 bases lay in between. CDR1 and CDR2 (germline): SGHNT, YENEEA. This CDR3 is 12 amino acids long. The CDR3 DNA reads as TGTGCCAGCAGTCCCGGGATAGATACGCAGTATTTT. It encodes CASSPGIDTQYF.

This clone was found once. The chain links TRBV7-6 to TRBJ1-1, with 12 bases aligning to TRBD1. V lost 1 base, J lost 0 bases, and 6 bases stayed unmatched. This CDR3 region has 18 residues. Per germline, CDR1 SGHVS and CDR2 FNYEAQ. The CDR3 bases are TGTGCCAGCAGCTTAGGGGGGGACAGGGGGCGTTTGAACACTGAAGCTTTCTTT. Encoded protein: CASSLGGDRGRLNTEAFF.

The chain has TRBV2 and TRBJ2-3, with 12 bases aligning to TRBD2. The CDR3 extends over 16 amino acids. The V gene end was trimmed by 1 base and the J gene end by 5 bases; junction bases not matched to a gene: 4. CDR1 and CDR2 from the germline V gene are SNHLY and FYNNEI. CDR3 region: CASSEGTSGAIDTQYF. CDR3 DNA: TGTGCCAGCAGTGAAGGGACTAGCGGGGCCATAGATACGCAGTATTTT.

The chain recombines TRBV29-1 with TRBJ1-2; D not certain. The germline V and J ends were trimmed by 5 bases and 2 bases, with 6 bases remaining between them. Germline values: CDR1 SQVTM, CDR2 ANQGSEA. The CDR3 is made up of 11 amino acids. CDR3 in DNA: TGCAGCGTTAACGGAAACTATGGCTACACCTTC. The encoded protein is CSVNGNYGYTF.

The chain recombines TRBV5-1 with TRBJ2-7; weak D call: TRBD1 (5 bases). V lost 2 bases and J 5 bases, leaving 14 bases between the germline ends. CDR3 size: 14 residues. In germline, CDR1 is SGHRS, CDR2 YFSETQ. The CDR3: CASSFPGFVDEQYF. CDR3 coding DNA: TGCGCCAGCAGCTTCCCAGGGTTCGTTGACGAGCAGTACTTC.

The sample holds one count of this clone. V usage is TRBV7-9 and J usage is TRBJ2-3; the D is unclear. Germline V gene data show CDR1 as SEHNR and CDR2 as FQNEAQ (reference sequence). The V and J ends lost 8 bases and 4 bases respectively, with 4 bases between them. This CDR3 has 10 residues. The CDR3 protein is CASRSDTQYF. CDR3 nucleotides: TGTGCCAGCCGGTCAGATACGCAGTATTTT.

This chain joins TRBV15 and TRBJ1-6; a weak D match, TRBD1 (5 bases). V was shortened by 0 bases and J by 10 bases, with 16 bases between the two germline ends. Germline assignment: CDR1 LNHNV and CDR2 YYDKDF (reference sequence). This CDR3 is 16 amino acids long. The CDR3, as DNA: TGTGCCACCAGCAGAGATGGGCAGGGAGCTCGGTCACCCCTCCACTTT. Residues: CATSRDGQGARSPLHF.

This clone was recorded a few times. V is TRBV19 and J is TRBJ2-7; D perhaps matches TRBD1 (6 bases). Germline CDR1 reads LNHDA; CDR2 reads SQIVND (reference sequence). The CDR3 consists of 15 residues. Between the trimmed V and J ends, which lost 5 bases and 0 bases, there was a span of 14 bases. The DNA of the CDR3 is TGTGCCAGTAGTGCACCCGGGACACCCTCCTACGAGCAGTACTTC. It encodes CASSAPGTPSYEQYF.

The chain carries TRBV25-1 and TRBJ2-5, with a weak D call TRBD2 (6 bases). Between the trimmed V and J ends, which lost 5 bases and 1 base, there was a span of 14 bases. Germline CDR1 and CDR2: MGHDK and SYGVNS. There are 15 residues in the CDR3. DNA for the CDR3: TGTGCCAGCAGTACCCCCAGCGGGCCCCAAGAGACCCAGTACTTC. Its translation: CASSTPSGPQETQYF.

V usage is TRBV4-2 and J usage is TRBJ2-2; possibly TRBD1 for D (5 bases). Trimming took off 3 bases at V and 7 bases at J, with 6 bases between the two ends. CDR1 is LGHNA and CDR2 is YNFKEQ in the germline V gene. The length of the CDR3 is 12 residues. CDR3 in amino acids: CASSQTDGELFF. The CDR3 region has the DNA TGTGCCAGCAGCCAGACAGACGGGGAGCTGTTTTTT.

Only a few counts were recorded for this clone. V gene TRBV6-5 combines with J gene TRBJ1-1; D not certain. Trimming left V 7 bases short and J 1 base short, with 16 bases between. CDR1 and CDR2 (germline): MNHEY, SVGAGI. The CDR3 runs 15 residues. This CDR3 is CASNYGSDTNTEAFF. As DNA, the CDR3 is TGTGCCAGCAATTATGGGTCAGATACGAACACTGAAGCTTTCTTT.

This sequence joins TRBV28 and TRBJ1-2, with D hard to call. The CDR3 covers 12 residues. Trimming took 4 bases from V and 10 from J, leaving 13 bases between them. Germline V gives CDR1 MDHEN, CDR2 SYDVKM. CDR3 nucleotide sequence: TGTGCCAGCAGTTCAACCCCGCGAAACTACACCTTC. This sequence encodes CASSSTPRNYTF.

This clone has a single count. DNA of the CDR3: TGTGCCAGCAGCCTTCTGCCGACTAGCGGGGGGGCCGGAGCAGATACGCAGTATTTT. Its protein product is CASSLLPTSGGAGADTQYF. The rearrangement links TRBV4-2 to TRBJ2-3, with 14 bases fitting TRBD2. Germline CDR1 and CDR2: LGHNA and YNFKEQ. V lost 4 bases to trimming and J lost 4 bases; unmatched junction nucleotides: 13. The CDR3 spans 19 residues.

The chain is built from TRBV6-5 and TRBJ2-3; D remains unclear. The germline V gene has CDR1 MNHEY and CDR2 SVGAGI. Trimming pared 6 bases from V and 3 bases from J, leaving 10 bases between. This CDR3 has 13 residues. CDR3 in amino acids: CASRESMTDTQYF. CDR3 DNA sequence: TGTGCCAGCAGGGAGAGCATGACAGATACGCAGTATTTT.

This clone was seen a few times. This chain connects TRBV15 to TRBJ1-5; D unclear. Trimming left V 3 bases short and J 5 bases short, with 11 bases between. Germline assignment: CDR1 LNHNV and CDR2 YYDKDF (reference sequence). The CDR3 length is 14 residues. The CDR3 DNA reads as TGTGCCACCAGCAGGGAAGGAGGTTATCAGCCCCAGCATTTT. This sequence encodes CATSREGGYQPQHF. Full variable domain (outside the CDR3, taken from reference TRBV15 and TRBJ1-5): DAMVIQNPRYQVTQFGKPVTLSCSQTLNHNVMYWYQQKSSQAPKLLFHYYDKDFNNEADTPDNFQSRRPNTSFCFLDIRSPGLGDTAMYLCATSREGGYQPQHFGDGTRLSIL.

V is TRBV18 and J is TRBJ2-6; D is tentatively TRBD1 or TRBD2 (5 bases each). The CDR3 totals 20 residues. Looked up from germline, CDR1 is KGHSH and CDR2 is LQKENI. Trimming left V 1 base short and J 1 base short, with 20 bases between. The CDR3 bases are TGTGCCAGCTCACCACGTAAGCTCCGGGACGGGACGTCTGGGGCCAACGTCCTGACTTTC. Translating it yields CASSPRKLRDGTSGANVLTF.